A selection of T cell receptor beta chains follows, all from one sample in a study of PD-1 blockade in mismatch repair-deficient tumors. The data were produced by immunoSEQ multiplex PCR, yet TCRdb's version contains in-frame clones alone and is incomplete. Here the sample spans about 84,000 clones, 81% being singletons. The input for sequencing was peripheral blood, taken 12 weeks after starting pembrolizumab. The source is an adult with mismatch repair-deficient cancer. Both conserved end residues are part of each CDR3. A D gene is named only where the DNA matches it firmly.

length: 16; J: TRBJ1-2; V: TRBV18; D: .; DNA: TGTGCCAGCTCACCCCTCGGGACGTTAGCTAACTATGGCTACACCTTC; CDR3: CASSPLGTLANYGYTF
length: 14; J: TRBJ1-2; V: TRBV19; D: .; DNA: TGTGCCAGTAGTATCGGGCGACAGCTCTATGGCTACACCTTC; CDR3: CASSIGRQLYGYTF
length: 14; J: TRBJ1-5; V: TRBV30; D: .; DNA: TGTGCCTGGAGTAACGGGCAGGTAAATCAGCCCCAGCATTTT; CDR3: CAWSNGQVNQPQHF
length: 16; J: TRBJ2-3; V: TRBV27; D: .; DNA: TGTGCCAGCAGTTTATCACGACCGACGGGGGCAGATACGCAGTATTTT; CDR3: CASSLSRPTGADTQYF
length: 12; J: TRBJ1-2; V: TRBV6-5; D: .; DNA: TGTGCCAGCGTTGGGACACGCTATGGCTACACCTTC; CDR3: CASVGTRYGYTF
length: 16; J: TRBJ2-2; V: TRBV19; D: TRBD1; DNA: TGTGCCAGTAGTACAACCGGGACAGGGTCCCCCGGGGAGCTGTTTTTT; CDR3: CASSTTGTGSPGELFF
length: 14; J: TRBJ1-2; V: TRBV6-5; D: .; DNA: TGTGCCAGCAGTTACTCGAAGGGCAACTATGGCTACACCTTC; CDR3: CASSYSKGNYGYTF
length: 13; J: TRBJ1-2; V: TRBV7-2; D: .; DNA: TGTGCCAGCAGCTTTTCAGGGGATTATGGCTACACCTTC; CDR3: CASSFSGDYGYTF
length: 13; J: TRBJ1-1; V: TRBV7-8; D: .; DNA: TGTGCCAGCAGCTCGGGGTTGAACACTGAAGCTTTCTTT; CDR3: CASSSGLNTEAFF
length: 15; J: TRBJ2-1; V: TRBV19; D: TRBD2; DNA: TGTGCCAGTAGTATCCCTTCGGGGGGGATTAATGAGCAGTTCTTC; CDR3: CASSIPSGGINEQFF
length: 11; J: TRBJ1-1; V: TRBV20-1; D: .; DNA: TGCAGTGCTAGGGAGAACACTGAAGCTTTCTTT; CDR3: CSARENTEAFF
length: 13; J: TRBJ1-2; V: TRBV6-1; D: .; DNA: TGTGCCAGCAGTGAACTCGGGGTCTATGGCTACACCTTC; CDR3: CASSELGVYGYTF
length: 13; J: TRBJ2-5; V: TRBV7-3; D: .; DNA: TGTGCCAGCAGCTTAAATCCCCGGGAGACCCAGTACTTC; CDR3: CASSLNPRETQYF
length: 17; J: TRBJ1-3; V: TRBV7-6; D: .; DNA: TGTGCCAGCAGCTTCACCCAGGCGGGGATTTCTGGAAACACCATATATTTT; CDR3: CASSFTQAGISGNTIYF
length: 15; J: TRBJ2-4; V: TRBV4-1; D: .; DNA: TGCGCCAGCAGCCAAGATCTTGTTAGGGTGACGGAACAGTACTTC; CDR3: CASSQDLVRVTEQYF
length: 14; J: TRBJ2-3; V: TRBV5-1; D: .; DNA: TGCGCCAGCACACCGGAGGGGGACACAGATACGCAGTATTTT; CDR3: CASTPEGDTDTQYF